This record looks at one T cell receptor (beta chain) sequence and its context. Antigen specificity is unknown. After removal of 6 bases from V and 1 base from J, the junction contained 5 bases not matched to a gene. Germline V gene sequence: CDR1 SGHAT, CDR2 FQDESV (reference sequence). This CDR3 comprises 14 residues. Here immunoSEQ multiplex PCR was the method, and the copy in TCRdb shows in-frame clones only, minus some. The sample holds 40,000 to 60,000 clones; about four fifths are singletons and the top ten take about 3.1%. The record originates from a study of OX40 agonist ivuxolimab in advanced cancers. Study at large: Hepatocellular carcinoma, melanoma, renal cell or head and neck cancer was diagnosed in the dose-escalation patients. Partial responses were achieved by three patients, one with hepatocellular carcinoma and two with cutaneous melanoma. Study-level points and caveats: Relatively little clonal expansion, among the lowest observed, appeared in partial responders at 0.1-3.0 mg/kg.

People who had autoimmune disease history or systemic immunosuppression were excluded. Sequenced here: CD4+ or CD8+ T cells sorted from blood, sampled in a trial of the OX40 agonist ivuxolimab. The sequence was collected from an adult with an advanced solid tumor such as melanoma, head and neck, liver or kidney cancer. The rearrangement links TRBV11-1 to TRBJ1-2, with 7 bases matching TRBD1. This CDR3 reads CASSRQGNNYGYTF. The CDR3 DNA is TGTGCCAGCAGTCGACAGGGCAATAACTATGGCTACACCTTC.